This section outlines one TCR beta chain sequence together with its context. Some clones are missing from TCRdb's copy, which holds only in-frame ones; the method was immunoSEQ multiplex PCR. In the table there are approximately 32,000 clones, about 88% of which are singletons. The data were obtained in a study of T cell changes during pregnancy in multiple sclerosis. Germline CDR1 is MNHEY and CDR2 is SVGAGI. CDR3 length: 11 amino acids. The V gene lost 8 bases and the J gene lost 1 base, with 5 bases spanning the gap. The genes are TRBV6-5 and TRBJ1-1; D ambiguous. The receptor was isolated from a female donor with multiple sclerosis, enrolled in a pregnancy study. The source was CD8+ T cells from peripheral blood mononuclear cells, collected in the second trimester of pregnancy. The CDR3 region has the DNA TGTGCCAGCCCAGGGAACACTGAAGCTTTCTTT. Translating gives CASPGNTEAFF.